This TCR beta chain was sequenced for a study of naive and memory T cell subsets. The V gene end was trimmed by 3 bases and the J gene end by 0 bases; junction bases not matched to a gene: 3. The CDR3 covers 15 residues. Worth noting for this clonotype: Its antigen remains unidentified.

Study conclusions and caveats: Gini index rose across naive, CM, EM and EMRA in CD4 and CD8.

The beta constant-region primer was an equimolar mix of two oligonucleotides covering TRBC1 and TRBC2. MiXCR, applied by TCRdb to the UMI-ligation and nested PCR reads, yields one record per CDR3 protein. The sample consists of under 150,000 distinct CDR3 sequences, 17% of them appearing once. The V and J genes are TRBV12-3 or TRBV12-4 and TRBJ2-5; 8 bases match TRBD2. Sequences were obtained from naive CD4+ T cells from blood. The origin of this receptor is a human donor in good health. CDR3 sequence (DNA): TGTGCCAGCAGTTTCGCTAGCGGGTACCAAGAGACCCAGTACTTC. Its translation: CASSFASGYQETQYF.